The present T cell receptor (beta chain) was sequenced within a study of T-cell reconstitution after alpha-beta-depleted transplantation in children. Germline V gene sequence: CDR1 MGHDK, CDR2 SYGVNS. This CDR3 spans 14 amino acids. The germline V and J ends were trimmed by 2 bases and 6 bases, with 8 bases remaining between them. Preparation of the TCRbeta library was carried out with unique molecular identifiers. TCRdb ran MiXCR on the PCR reads and lists one entry per CDR3 protein. The data hold hundreds of thousands of distinct CDR3 sequences, with roughly 8.2% observed a single time. Study-wide points: At around two months after transplant, the alpha-beta T cells were reportedly derived from several hundred expanded clones that came from non-depleted graft cells.

Ten or more counts support this clonotype. What it binds is unknown. The TCR was taken from a male patient younger than 18 who had a stem cell transplant for acute lymphoblastic leukemia, so the T cells may come from the graft donor. Specimen: PBMCs, mostly from graft donor cells, collected 180 days after TCRalphabeta/CD19-depleted stem cell transplant. This chain uses TRBV25-1 with TRBJ1-6; D unresolved. CDR3 coding DNA: TGTGCCAGCAGTGAACTGGGCCTTAATTCACCCCTCCACTTT. Translation gives CASSELGLNSPLHF.